The 4 T cell receptor beta chains given below trace back to one sample, sequenced in a study of cytomegalovirus exposure and HLA in healthy donors. 13 Jbeta primers and 60 Vbeta primers were used for the PCR. The data were produced by immunoSEQ multiplex PCR, yet TCRdb's version contains in-frame clones alone and is incomplete. In the table there are roughly 190,000 clones, about four fifths of which are singletons. The sequencing sample was made of PBMCs. These receptors all stem from a woman aged 50 to 60 in good health and CMV-seropositive.

This chain connects TRBV10-3 to TRBJ2-7; perhaps TRBD2 as D (5 bases). Germline CDR1 is ENHRY and CDR2 is SYGVKD. Trimming took 2 bases from V and 0 from J, leaving 11 bases between them. The CDR3 has 15 residues. The CDR3 spells CAISEEGSSSYEQYF. CDR3 bases: TGTGCCATCAGTGAGGAGGGTTCTAGCTCCTACGAGCAGTACTTC.

The chain combines TRBV29-1 with TRBJ1-1; a weak D match, TRBD1 (6 bases). This CDR3 has 13 residues. V lost 3 bases to trimming and J lost 1 base, with 9 bases between them. Germline lookup yields CDR1 SQVTM and CDR2 ANQGSEA. This CDR3 is CSVDAGANTEAFF. CDR3 sequence (DNA): TGCAGCGTTGATGCAGGGGCGAACACTGAAGCTTTCTTT.

The genes are TRBV18 and TRBJ1-5; D gene ambiguous. Per the germline V gene, CDR1 is KGHSH and CDR2 is LQKENI. This CDR3 spans 13 amino acids. V gave up 2 bases and J gave up 7 bases, with 9 bases separating them. Here the CDR3 reads CASSPEDRQPQHF. CDR3 in DNA: TGTGCCAGCTCACCAGAGGATCGCCAGCCCCAGCATTTT.

V is TRBV4-3 and J is TRBJ2-5; possibly TRBD1 for D (6 bases). V was clipped by 4 bases and J by 3 bases, with 15 bases between them. Germline lookup yields CDR1 LGHNA and CDR2 YSLEER. CDR3 length equals 15 residues. Here the CDR3 DNA reads TGCGCCAGCAGCCCTGAACAGGGCCCAGAAGAGACCCAGTACTTC. Amino acid sequence: CASSPEQGPEETQYF.